This T cell receptor (beta chain) appears in the sequencing data of a study of T cells in Graves' hyperthyroidism and ophthalmopathy. V lost 2 bases and J 5 bases, leaving 16 bases between the germline ends. CDR3 size: 15 residues. The germline V gene has CDR1 MNHEY and CDR2 SVGEGT. This clonotype was seen many times. The CDR3 regions of TCR beta were amplified from RNA transcripts. HTBI primers were used for first-round RT-PCR of the TCR CDR3. TCRdb recomputed calls from the multiplex PCR reads with MiXCR, one row per CDR3 protein. Of some 300,000 distinct CDR3 sequences in the sample, less than 15% were seen once.

Sequenced material: blood. The TCR originated in a woman aged 30 to 39 with Graves' hyperthyroidism that later progressed to Graves' ophthalmopathy. The rearrangement links TRBV6-2 or TRBV6-3 to TRBJ2-7, with D perhaps given as TRBD1 or TRBD2 (5 bases each). The CDR3 region is CASSYPGTNPHEQYF. The CDR3 DNA is TGTGCCAGCAGTTACCCTGGGACCAATCCCCACGAGCAGTACTTC.